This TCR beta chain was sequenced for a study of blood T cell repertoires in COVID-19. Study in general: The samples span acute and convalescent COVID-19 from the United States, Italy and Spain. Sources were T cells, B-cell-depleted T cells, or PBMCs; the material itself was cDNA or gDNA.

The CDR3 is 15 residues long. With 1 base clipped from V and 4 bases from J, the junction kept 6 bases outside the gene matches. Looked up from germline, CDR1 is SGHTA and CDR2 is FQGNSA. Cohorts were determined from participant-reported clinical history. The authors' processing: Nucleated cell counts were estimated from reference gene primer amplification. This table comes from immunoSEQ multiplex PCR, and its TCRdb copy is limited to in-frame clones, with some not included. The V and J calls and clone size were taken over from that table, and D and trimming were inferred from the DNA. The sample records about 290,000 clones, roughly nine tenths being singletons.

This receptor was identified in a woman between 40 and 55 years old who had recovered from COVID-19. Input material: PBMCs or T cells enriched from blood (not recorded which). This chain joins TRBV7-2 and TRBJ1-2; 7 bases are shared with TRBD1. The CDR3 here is CASSLDTGVTYGYTF. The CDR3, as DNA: TGTGCCAGCAGCTTAGATACAGGGGTTACCTATGGCTACACCTTC.